Shown below are 7 T cell receptor beta chains from a single sample sequenced in a study of OX40 agonist ivuxolimab in advanced cancers. Here immunoSEQ multiplex PCR was the method, and the copy in TCRdb shows in-frame clones only, minus some. The sample has tens of thousands of clones, 70% to 90% seen once; the top ten hold about 0.52%. Sample: CD4+ or CD8+ T cells sorted from blood, taken in a trial of the OX40 agonist ivuxolimab. Receptors originate from an adult with an advanced solid tumor such as melanoma, head and neck, liver or kidney cancer.

The rearrangement joins TRBV7-9 to TRBJ1-4; TRBD1 matches 10 bases. The V gene's germline CDR1 is SEHNR and CDR2 FQNEAQ (reference sequence). The CDR3 loop spans 14 amino acids. Trimming took 6 bases from V and 8 from J; bases not matched to a gene: 6. This CDR3 is CASSIPGQGEKLFF. CDR3 in DNA: TGTGCCAGCAGTATTCCGGGACAGGGGGAAAAACTGTTTTTT.

Notes on this clone: One end of the junction varies from germline; a read error may be responsible. This sequence joins TRBV28 and TRBJ1-1; no clear D. Germline CDR1 reads MDHEN; CDR2 reads SYDVKM. The CDR3 is 12 residues long. The CDR3 reads CASKDGNTEAFF. The CDR3 DNA reads TGTGCAAGCAAGGACGGAAACACTGAAGCTTTCTTT.

The rearrangement joins TRBV5-1 to TRBJ2-4, with a tentative D call TRBD1 (6 bases). The CDR3 totals 12 residues. Between the trimmed V and J ends, which lost 4 bases and 12 bases, there was a span of 14 bases. The germline V gene has CDR1 SGHRS and CDR2 YFSETQ. The CDR3 DNA is TGCGCCAGCAGCGAAGGGGGTAGGACTCAGTACTTC. Translated: CASSEGGRTQYF.

Only a few counts were recorded for this clone. The rearrangement joins TRBV5-6 to TRBJ1-2; D uncertain. Germline V gene lookup returns CDR1 SGHDT and CDR2 YYEEEE. The length of the CDR3 is 14 residues. V was clipped by 2 bases and J by 6 bases, with 14 bases between them. The CDR3 bases are TGTGCCAGCAGCTTTTGGTGGTCAAGCGATGGCTACACCTTC. Protein: CASSFWWSSDGYTF.

CDR3 sequence reads: CASSTRRGPYEQYF. CDR3 bases: TGTGCCAGCAGCACGCGCAGGGGCCCCTACGAGCAGTACTTC. The chain combines TRBV6-1 with TRBJ2-7; perhaps TRBD1 as D (6 bases). CDR1 and CDR2 from the germline V gene are MNHNS and SASEGT. The CDR3 contains 14 residues. Trimming left V 6 bases short and J 2 bases short, with 14 bases between.

Comments on this clone: Distinct nucleotide sequences in the sample also encode this CDR3. The CDR3 here is CASSQEGANTGELFF. The CDR3 region has the DNA TGCGCCAGCAGCCAAGAAGGGGCGAACACCGGGGAGCTGTTTTTT. The chain combines TRBV4-3 with TRBJ2-2, with a tentative D call TRBD1 (5 bases). The length of the CDR3 is 15 residues. V dropped 0 bases and J dropped 0 bases, with 5 bases sitting between them. Germline V gene data show CDR1 as LGHNA and CDR2 as YSLEER.

In its sample, this clone was seen a few times. The chain recombines TRBV5-1 with TRBJ2-5; 15 positions agree with TRBD2. With V trimmed by 4 bases and J by 4 bases, 8 bases remained unmatched. This CDR3 has 17 residues. Per germline, CDR1 SGHRS and CDR2 YFSETQ. CDR3 loop: CASSPGTSGGTGETQYF. Written as DNA, the CDR3 is TGCGCCAGCAGCCCAGGGACTAGCGGGGGGACCGGAGAGACCCAGTACTTC.